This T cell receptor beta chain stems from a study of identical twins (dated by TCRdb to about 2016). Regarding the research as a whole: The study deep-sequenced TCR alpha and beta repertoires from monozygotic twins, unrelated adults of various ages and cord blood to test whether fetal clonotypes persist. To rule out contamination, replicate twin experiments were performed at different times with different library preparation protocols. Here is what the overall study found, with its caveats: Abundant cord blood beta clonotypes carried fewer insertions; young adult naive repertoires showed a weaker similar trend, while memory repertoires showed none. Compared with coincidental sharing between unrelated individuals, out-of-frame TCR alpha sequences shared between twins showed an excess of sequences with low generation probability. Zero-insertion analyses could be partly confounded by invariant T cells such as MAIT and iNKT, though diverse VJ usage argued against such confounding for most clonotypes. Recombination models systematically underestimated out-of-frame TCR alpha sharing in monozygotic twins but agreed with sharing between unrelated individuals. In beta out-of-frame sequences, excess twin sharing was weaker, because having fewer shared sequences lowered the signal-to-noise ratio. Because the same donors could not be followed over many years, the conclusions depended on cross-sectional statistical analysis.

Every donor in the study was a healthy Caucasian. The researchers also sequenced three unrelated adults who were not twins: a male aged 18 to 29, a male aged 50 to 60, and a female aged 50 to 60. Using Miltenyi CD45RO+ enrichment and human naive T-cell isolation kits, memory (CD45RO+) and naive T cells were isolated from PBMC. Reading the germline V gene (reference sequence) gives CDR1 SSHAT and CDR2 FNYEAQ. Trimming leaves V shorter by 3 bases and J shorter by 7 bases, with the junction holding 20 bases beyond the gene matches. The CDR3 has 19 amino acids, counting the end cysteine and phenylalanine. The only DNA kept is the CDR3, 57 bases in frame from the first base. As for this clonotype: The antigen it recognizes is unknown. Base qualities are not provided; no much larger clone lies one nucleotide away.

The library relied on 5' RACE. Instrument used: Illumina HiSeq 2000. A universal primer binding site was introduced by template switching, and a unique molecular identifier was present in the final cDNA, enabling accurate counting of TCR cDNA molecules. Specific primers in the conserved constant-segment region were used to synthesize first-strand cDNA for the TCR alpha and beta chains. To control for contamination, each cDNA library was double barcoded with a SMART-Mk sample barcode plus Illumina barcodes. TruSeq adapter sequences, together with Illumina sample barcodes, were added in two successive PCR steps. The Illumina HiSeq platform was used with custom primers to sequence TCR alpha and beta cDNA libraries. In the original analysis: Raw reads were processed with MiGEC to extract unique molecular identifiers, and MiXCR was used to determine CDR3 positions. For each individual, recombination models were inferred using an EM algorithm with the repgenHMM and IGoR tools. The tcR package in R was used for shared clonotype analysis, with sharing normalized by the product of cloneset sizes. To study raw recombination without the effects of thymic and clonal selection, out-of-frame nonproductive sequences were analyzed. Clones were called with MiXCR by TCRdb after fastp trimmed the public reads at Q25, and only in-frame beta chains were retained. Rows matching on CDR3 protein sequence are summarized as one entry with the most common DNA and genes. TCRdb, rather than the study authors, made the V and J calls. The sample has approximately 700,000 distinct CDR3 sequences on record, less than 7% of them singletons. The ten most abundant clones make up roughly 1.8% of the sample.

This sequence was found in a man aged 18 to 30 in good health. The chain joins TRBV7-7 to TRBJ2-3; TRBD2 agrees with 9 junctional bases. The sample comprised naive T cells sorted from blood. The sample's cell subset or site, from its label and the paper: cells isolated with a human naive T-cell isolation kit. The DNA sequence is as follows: TGTGCCAGCAGCTTTAAGGGACTAGCCGTTTCTGTTCTAGTGAATACGCAGTATTTT. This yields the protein CASSFKGLAVSVLVNTQYF.